The T cell receptor (beta chain) described here comes from a study of T cell repertoires in cytomegalovirus infection. The wider study: Evidence of both CMV infection and a matching HLA type came from public TCR beta signatures.

The CDR3 extends over 15 amino acids. The V gene end was trimmed by 4 bases and the J gene end by 4 bases; junction bases not matched to a gene: 6. Germline CDR1 reads SGHDN; CDR2 reads FVKESK. Findings of the study overall: The response measured ex vivo was dominated by TCR beta clonotypes (HLA-C-restricted and CMV-specific).

Turning to this clonotype: The antigen is unknown.

TCRdb passed the reads through MiXCR, listing each CDR3 protein once. Seen here are more than 200,000 distinct CDR3 sequences, roughly 10% observed once, and the top ten hold about 16%. The sequenced material came from PBMCs. This sequence originates from a human donor in good health (CMV status not recorded). Some clones in this sample may be carry-over from other donors' samples. The chain uses TRBV14 and TRBJ2-5; 10 nucleotides line up with TRBD1. The CDR3 sequence is CASSLRTGGPETQYF. CDR3 DNA sequence: TGTGCCAGCAGCCTTCGGACAGGGGGACCAGAGACCCAGTACTTC.